The 26 T cell receptor beta chains below were found in one sample sequenced in a study of blood T cell repertoires in COVID-19. TCRdb keeps only in-frame clones here, not all; method: immunoSEQ multiplex PCR. This sample yields around 70,000 clones, of which about 92% are seen a single time; 1.5% belongs to the top ten. Input material: peripheral blood. These receptor sequences come from a man aged 50 or older with acute or convalescent COVID-19.

J is TRBJ2-3 and V is TRBV25-1; D is unclear. Deletions cut 7 bases from V and 1 base from J, with 6 bases between. Germline V lookup: CDR1 MGHDK, CDR2 SYGVNS. The CDR3 consists of 12 residues. The CDR3 protein is CASTPGTDTQYF. DNA of the CDR3: TGTGCCAGCACGCCGGGCACAGATACGCAGTATTTT.

V gene TRBV7-9 combines with J gene TRBJ2-7, with D maybe TRBD1 (6 bases). This CDR3 region has 13 residues. The V end was cut by 5 bases, the J end by 1 base, with 9 bases between. Germline lookup yields CDR1 SEHNR and CDR2 FQNEAQ (reference sequence). The CDR3 sequence is CASSQGRSYEQYV. The DNA of the CDR3 is TGTGCCAGCAGCCAGGGGAGATCCTACGAGCAGTACGTC.

The chain is built from TRBV18 and TRBJ2-3; 7 nucleotides line up with TRBD1. This CDR3 is 13 amino acids long. The germline CDR1 and CDR2 sequences are KGHSH and LQKENI. Trimming removed 3 bases from V and 5 bases from J; junction bases left unmatched: 2. The CDR3 region has the DNA TGTGCCAGCTCACCGACAGGGATAGATACGCAGTATTTT. The encoded protein is CASSPTGIDTQYF.

The rearrangement joins TRBV3-1 (or the pseudogene TRBV3-2) to TRBJ2-3; 9 nucleotides line up with TRBD2. The CDR3 length is 18 residues. Germline assignment: CDR1 LGHDT and CDR2 YNNKEL (reference sequence). The V and J ends lost 3 bases and 3 bases, in that order; junction bases with no gene match: 13. The CDR3 loop is CASSQERMAGGRTDTQYF. The CDR3 DNA reads as TGTGCCAGCAGCCAGGAGAGGATGGCGGGAGGGCGGACAGATACGCAGTATTTT.

The CDR3 nucleotides are TGTGCCAGTAACGGCGGGAGAAATGAGCAGTTCTTC. It specifies CASNGGRNEQFF. This sequence joins TRBV19 and TRBJ2-1, with 7 bases aligning to TRBD2. The CDR3 spans 12 residues. V lost 7 bases to trimming and J lost 7 bases; unmatched junction nucleotides: 4. The germline gives CDR1 LNHDA, CDR2 SQIVND (reference sequence).

This sequence joins TRBV12-3 or TRBV12-4 and TRBJ1-6; 7 positions match TRBD1. This CDR3 is 13 amino acids long. Losses at the gene ends were 4 bases for V and 10 bases for J; bases not matched to a gene: 4. The DNA for the CDR3 is TGTGCCAGCAGTTCGACAGGGCGGTCACCCCTCCACTTT. Translating gives CASSSTGRSPLHF.

This chain joins TRBV10-2 and TRBJ1-2; D is unresolved. The CDR3 contains 14 residues. The V end was cut by 3 bases, the J end by 2 bases, with 10 bases between. Looked up from germline, CDR1 is WSHSY and CDR2 is SAAADI. The CDR3 DNA reads TGCGCCAGCAGTGACTCCAGGATAAACTATGGCTACACCTTC. It is translated as CASSDSRINYGYTF.

The gene calls are TRBV5-1 and TRBJ2-3; 9 nucleotides match TRBD1. Germline V lookup: CDR1 SGHRS, CDR2 YFSETQ. The CDR3 totals 15 residues. The J segment lost 2 bases and the V segment lost 4 bases, leaving 5 bases of the junction unmatched. CDR3 in amino acids: CASSTGQGPTDTQYF. As DNA, the CDR3 is TGCGCCAGCAGCACGGGACAGGGTCCCACAGATACGCAGTATTTT. The complete variable domain, with remaining parts taken from reference TRBV5-1 and TRBJ2-3, reads KAGVTQTPRYLIKTRGQQVTLSCSPISGHRSVSWYQQTPGQGLQFLFEYFSETQRNKGNFPGRFSGRQFSNSRSEMNVSTLELGDSALYLCASSTGQGPTDTQYFGPGTRLTVL.

V gene TRBV24-1 combines with J gene TRBJ2-2; TRBD1 might be the D (6 bases). V lost 2 bases, J lost 5 bases, and 17 bases lay in between. CDR3 size: 17 residues. Looked up from germline, CDR1 is KGHDR and CDR2 is SFDVKD. CDR3: CATSDSLGAARTGELFF. In nucleotides, the CDR3 is TGTGCCACCAGTGATTCATTGGGGGCTGCAAGAACCGGGGAGCTGTTTTTT.

The chain employs TRBV7-9 and TRBJ2-7, with D possibly TRBD2 on 5 matching bases. The V gene's germline CDR1 is SEHNR and CDR2 FQNEAQ (reference sequence). The CDR3 spans 14 residues. V was trimmed by 4 bases and J by 7 bases, leaving 17 bases between them. The CDR3 DNA follows: TGTGCCAGCAGCTCGAACGGTTACCGAGGGGAGCAGTACTTC. Protein product: CASSSNGYRGEQYF.

The chain recombines TRBV30 with TRBJ1-4, with D unclear. V lost 4 bases and J lost 3, with 9 bases in between. The CDR3 is 13 residues long. Germline V lookup: CDR1 GTSNPN, CDR2 SVGIG (reference sequence). For the CDR3, the DNA is TGTGCCTGGATGGGTCAGGCTAATGAAAAACTGTTTTTT. Translating it yields CAWMGQANEKLFF.

This rearrangement joins TRBV11-2 to TRBJ2-5; D remains ambiguous. The CDR3 spans 11 residues. The germline gives CDR1 SGHAT, CDR2 FQNNGV. The V gene lost 5 bases and the J gene lost 2 bases, with 3 bases spanning the gap. In DNA, the CDR3 is TGTGCCAGCAGCCAGCAAGAGACCCAGTACTTC. Translated, it gives CASSQQETQYF.

The chain is built from TRBV29-1 and TRBJ1-2, with D hard to call. This CDR3 is built from 13 residues. Trimming left V 3 bases short and J 4 bases short, with 12 bases between. The germline V gene encodes CDR1 SQVTM and CDR2 ANQGSEA. The DNA for the CDR3 is TGCAGCGTTGAGCGTCGGGAGCCCTATGGCTACACCTTC. Translating gives CSVERREPYGYTF.

This chain links TRBV11-2 with TRBJ2-2, with 10 bases matching TRBD2. This CDR3 comprises 16 residues. V trimming: 5 bases; J trimming: 8 bases; junction bases outside the gene matches: 11. Germline V gives CDR1 SGHAT, CDR2 FQNNGV. CDR3: CASSAPGTSESGELFF. CDR3 bases: TGTGCCAGCAGCGCCCCCGGGACTAGCGAATCAGGGGAGCTGTTTTTT. The full variable domain, its missing parts supplied by reference TRBV11-2 and TRBJ2-2, is EAGVAQSPRYKIIEKRQSVAFWCNPISGHATLYWYQQILGQGPKLLIQFQNNGVVDDSQLPKDRFSAERLKGVDSTLKIQPAKLEDSAVYLCASSAPGTSESGELFFGEGSRLTVL.

The chain joins TRBV28 to TRBJ1-3, with TRBD1 as a possible D gene (6 bases). Germline V lookup: CDR1 MDHEN, CDR2 SYDVKM. This CDR3 spans 16 amino acids. V was clipped by 7 bases and J by 3 bases, with 19 bases between them. The CDR3 reads CASTVWGGPRGNTIYF. The CDR3 bases are TGTGCCAGCACCGTTTGGGGGGGGCCCCGTGGAAACACCATATATTTT.

This clone has more than one count but fewer than ten. The V call is TRBV5-5, the J call TRBJ1-2, with D uncertain. The V and J ends lost 0 bases and 0 bases respectively, with 6 bases between them. Per the germline V gene, CDR1 is SGHKS and CDR2 is YYEKEE (reference sequence). This CDR3 has 14 amino acids. In DNA, the CDR3 is TGTGCCAGCAGCTTGGGGCCCGCTAACTATGGCTACACCTTC. Its protein is CASSLGPANYGYTF.

V usage is TRBV9 and J usage is TRBJ2-2; D perhaps matches TRBD1 (5 bases). The length of the CDR3 is 15 residues. Per the germline V gene, CDR1 is SGDLS and CDR2 is YYNGEE. Trimming pared 4 bases from V and 3 bases from J, leaving 13 bases between. The CDR3: CASSRSGKDTGELFF. CDR3 sequence (DNA): TGTGCCAGCAGCCGATCAGGGAAGGACACCGGGGAGCTGTTTTTT.

This rearrangement joins TRBV5-1 to TRBJ1-2, with D hard to call. The CDR3 is 12 amino acids. In germline, CDR1 is SGHRS, CDR2 YFSETQ. V lost 4 bases, J lost 4 bases, and 8 bases lay in between. In DNA form, the CDR3 reads TGCGCCAGCAGCGAGGAGGGCTATGGCTACACCTTC. This codes for CASSEEGYGYTF.

This clone appeared a single time. This chain connects TRBV5-1 to TRBJ1-6, with 7 bases fitting TRBD1. CDR1 is SGHRS and CDR2 is YFSETQ in the germline V gene. The CDR3 is 14 residues long. V gave up 4 bases and J gave up 16 bases; unmatched junction bases: 14. For the CDR3, the DNA is TGCGCCAGCAGCCTAATGACAGGGTCTCCTCAACTCCACTTT. Protein product: CASSLMTGSPQLHF.

The J gene is TRBJ1-1, the V gene TRBV7-9, with unresolved D. Germline V lookup: CDR1 SEHNR, CDR2 FQNEAQ (reference sequence). V dropped 3 bases and J dropped 7 bases, with 18 bases sitting between them. The length of the CDR3 is 15 residues. The CDR3 loop is CASSFRGSSYFEAFF. The DNA for the CDR3 is TGTGCCAGCAGCTTTCGTGGGAGCAGTTACTTTGAAGCTTTCTTT.

The rearrangement links TRBV27 to TRBJ2-3; 8 bases agree with TRBD2. The CDR3 sequence is 15 residues long. With V trimmed by 10 bases and J by 1 base, 10 bases remained unmatched. Germline loops: CDR1 MNHEY, CDR2 SMNVEV (reference sequence). CDR3: CATSSGTRGTDTQYF. The CDR3 DNA reads TGTGCCACCAGCTCCGGGACTAGGGGCACAGATACGCAGTATTTT.

The chain employs TRBV6-5 and TRBJ1-2; D is perhaps TRBD1 (6 bases). The ends were cut back, 10 bases at V and 3 bases at J, with 18 bases in the middle. The germline CDR1 and CDR2 sequences are MNHEY and SVGAGI. CDR3 length equals 14 residues. CDR3 sequence (DNA): TGTGCCACCACTAACGACCAGGGGTACTATGGCTACACCTTC. Its protein is CATTNDQGYYGYTF.

This chain connects TRBV10-3 to TRBJ1-2; D call uncertain. Per germline, CDR1 ENHRY and CDR2 SYGVKD. V lost 0 bases and J 2 bases, leaving 10 bases between the germline ends. This CDR3 is built from 15 residues. The chain's CDR3 is CAISESGPWNYGYTF. The CDR3 coding sequence is TGTGCCATCAGTGAGTCGGGCCCTTGGAACTATGGCTACACCTTC.

This clone was counted a few times. In nucleotides, the CDR3 is TGCGCCAGCAGCTTGACTAGCCCGAGATCCTACAATGAGCAGTTCTTC. This gives the protein CASSLTSPRSYNEQFF. The V gene is TRBV5-1, the J gene TRBJ2-1; TRBD2 might be the D (6 bases). Germline V CDR1 and CDR2: SGHRS, YFSETQ. The CDR3 covers 16 residues. Deletions cut 1 base from V and 1 base from J, with 12 bases between.

This chain uses TRBV3-1 (or the pseudogene TRBV3-2) with TRBJ2-5, with TRBD1 matching 7 bases. Germline CDR1 and CDR2: LGHDT and YNNKEL (reference sequence). V gave up 0 bases and J gave up 5 bases; unmatched junction bases: 9. This CDR3 has 16 residues. CDR3: CASSQDETGWSETQYF. The CDR3 DNA reads as TGTGCCAGCAGCCAAGACGAGACAGGGTGGTCGGAGACCCAGTACTTC.

CDR3 DNA sequence: TGCGCCAGCAGCCCTCGACCCGCGGAATCGAACACCGGGGAGCTGTTTTTT. This codes for CASSPRPAESNTGELFF. This chain links TRBV4-1 with TRBJ2-2; D not resolved. The CDR3 consists of 17 residues. Germline-derived CDR1 and CDR2 are MGHRA and YSYEKL. V was cut by 4 bases and J by 0 bases, with 15 bases left in between.